These T cell receptor beta chains were read from a single sample in a study of cytomegalovirus exposure and HLA in healthy donors. Using immunoSEQ multiplex PCR, the repertoire was profiled, and TCRdb retains in-frame clones only, with some absent. Of some 170,000 clones in the sample, over 70% were seen once. Specimen: PBMCs. The receptor set was obtained from a woman aged 25 to 39 in good health and CMV-seronegative. The CDR3 runs from the conserved cysteine through the conserved F or W. A D gene is named only where the DNA matches it firmly. Rows give clone size only sometimes, using once, few, many, or a class for an expanded clone.

V gene,D gene,clone size,J gene,CDR3 protein,CDR3 DNA
TRBV7-2,NA,NA,TRBJ2-1,CASRQTGPRYNEQFF,TGTGCCAGCAGGCAGACAGGCCCTCGCTACAATGAGCAGTTCTTC
TRBV7-2,TRBD2,NA,TRBJ2-3,CASRYGTSGDTQYF,TGTGCCAGCAGATATGGGACTAGCGGAGATACGCAGTATTTT
TRBV5-6,NA,few,TRBJ1-4,CASSQGLSTNEKLFF,TGTGCCAGCAGCCAGGGGCTATCAACTAATGAAAAACTGTTTTTT
TRBV6-6,TRBD2,NA,TRBJ2-3,CASRDTGLAGSDTQYF,TGTGCCAGCAGGGATACCGGACTAGCGGGGTCCGATACGCAGTATTTT
TRBV6-6,TRBD1,NA,TRBJ1-2,CASTGQGTVGNYGYTF,TGTGCCAGCACCGGACAGGGGACCGTAGGAAACTATGGCTACACCTTC
TRBV28,TRBD2,NA,TRBJ2-7,CASSFSRSGGYEQYF,TGTGCCAGCAGTTTTTCCCGCTCGGGGGGCTACGAGCAGTACTTC
TRBV9,TRBD1,NA,TRBJ2-7,CASSRSPDRSSYEQYF,TGTGCCAGCAGCCGCAGCCCGGACAGGTCCTCCTACGAGCAGTACTTC
TRBV4-3,NA,NA,TRBJ2-7,CASSQDMSYEQYF,TGCGCCAGCAGCCAGGACATGTCCTACGAGCAGTACTTC
TRBV25-1,TRBD1,once,TRBJ2-1,CASSDLETGGVREQFF,TGTGCCAGCAGTGATCTTGAGACAGGGGGCGTTCGGGAGCAGTTCTTC
TRBV18,TRBD1,NA,TRBJ2-6,CASSTGQGSGANVLTF,TGTGCCAGCTCAACGGGACAGGGGTCTGGGGCCAACGTCCTGACTTTC
TRBV2,NA,NA,TRBJ1-2,CASSEIGQNYGYTF,TGTGCCAGCAGTGAGATTGGCCAGAACTATGGCTACACCTTC
TRBV6-1,NA,NA,TRBJ1-6,CASRSQANNSPLHF,TGTGCCAGCAGGTCCCAGGCCAATAATTCACCCCTCCACTTT
TRBV28,TRBD2,NA,TRBJ2-3,CASSPREGNTDTQYF,TGTGCCAGCAGCCCCCGGGAGGGAAACACAGATACGCAGTATTTT
TRBV9,TRBD2,NA,TRBJ2-3,CASSESGGASTDTQYF,TGTGCCAGCAGCGAGAGCGGGGGGGCCAGCACAGATACGCAGTATTTT
TRBV5-4,NA,NA,TRBJ2-1,CASSAGYAGNEQFF,TGTGCCAGCAGCGCCGGATACGCAGGGAATGAGCAGTTCTTC
TRBV4-1,NA,NA,TRBJ2-6,CASSQTMTVSGANVLTF,TGCGCCAGCAGCCAAACGATGACAGTCTCTGGGGCCAACGTCCTGACTTTC
TRBV13,NA,once,TRBJ2-1,CASSLGLFNEQFF,TGTGCCAGCAGCTTAGGACTCTTCAATGAGCAGTTCTTC
TRBV19,NA,NA,TRBJ2-7,CASSIGAGEQYF,TGTGCCAGTAGTATAGGGGCAGGTGAGCAGTACTTC
TRBV5-1,TRBD1,once,TRBJ1-4,CASSPKTGGDEKLFF,TGCGCCAGCAGCCCCAAGACAGGGGGCGATGAAAAACTGTTTTTT
TRBV4-3,TRBD1,NA,TRBJ2-3,CASSLGQATSTDTQYF,TGCGCCAGCAGCCTGGGACAGGCCACTAGCACAGATACGCAGTATTTT
TRBV2,NA,few,TRBJ2-3,CASSAGSDTQYF,TGTGCCAGCAGTGCGGGTTCAGATACGCAGTATTTT
TRBV5-8,TRBD1,NA,TRBJ1-1,CASPIGDRGRDTEAFF,TGTGCCAGCCCCATTGGAGACAGGGGGCGCGACACTGAAGCTTTCTTT
TRBV18,NA,NA,TRBJ2-1,CASSPPVAGFYNEQFF,TGTGCCAGCTCACCACCCGTGGCGGGGTTCTACAATGAGCAGTTCTTC